This entry features one T cell receptor (beta chain) sequence. Its antigen is not known. Use of 60 Vbeta and 13 Jbeta primers characterized the PCR. Using immunoSEQ multiplex PCR, the repertoire was profiled, and TCRdb retains in-frame clones only, with some absent. The sample has 130,000 to 150,000 clones, around 79% seen once; the top ten hold around 3.1%. Those who donated were healthy bone marrow donors. The record originates from a study of cytomegalovirus exposure and HLA in healthy donors. Overall study findings and caveats: A later analysis reportedly identified an Asian-associated ancestry cluster as carrying fewer N-insertions than the roughly 700-donor mean.

The source of this sequence is a female donor in good health and CMV-seronegative. Source material: PBMCs.

In DNA, the CDR3 is TGTGCCAGCAGCCCACGACAGATCACAGATACGCAGTATTTT. Its translation: CASSPRQITDTQYF. V gene TRBV7-2 combines with J gene TRBJ2-3, with D perhaps TRBD1 (5 bases). V shed 5 bases and J shed 2 bases, with 11 bases lying between them. Germline V CDR1 and CDR2: SGHTA, FQGNSA. The CDR3 loop spans 14 amino acids.